This T cell receptor beta chain derives from a study of tumor-infiltrating lymphocytes in primary liver carcinoma. Overall study findings and caveats: Paired tumor-adjacent and tumor-blood samples overlapped less than tumor region pairs did.

As concerns this clonotype: The antigen is undetermined.

Total RNA (around 510 ng) served as template for TCR beta cDNA synthesis primed by a constant-region primer. Modified slightly, ARM-PCR produced TCR beta libraries over three nested multiplex PCR rounds. With TRBV1-TRBV30 forward primers and a C-beta reverse primer, the first two PCR rounds were run for about 10 cycles each. One entry per CDR3 protein results from TCRdb running MiXCR on the multiplex PCR reads. The data show fewer than 40,000 distinct CDR3 sequences, approximately 76% seen once. The source material, about 18-31 mg of unsorted bulk tissue, was used to co-extract RNA and DNA. The CDR3 has 13 residues. Germline V CDR1 and CDR2: MGHRA, YSYEKL. V was clipped by 7 bases and J by 3 bases, with 12 bases between them.

The chain combines TRBV4-1 with TRBJ2-5, with D possibly matching TRBD2 (5 bases). This sequence originates from a woman in her thirties with primary liver carcinoma and hepatitis B virus infection. Sequenced: liver tumor tissue from sampling region 3. The subset is: tumor region T3, left-lateral pole. CDR3 nucleotides: TGCGCCAGCATTAATCTGAGGGAAGAGACCCAGTACTTC. This gives the protein CASINLREETQYF.